This is a list of T cell receptor beta chains from one sample in a study of shared clonotypes between healthy human individuals. The method was immunoSEQ multiplex PCR; TCRdb's version includes in-frame clones alone and lacks a portion of them. The data hold over 2,000,000 clones, with approximately 92% observed a single time. The specimen was naive CD8+ T cells from PBMCs. The receptors derive from a man aged 18 to 29 in good health. Some clones in this sample may be carry-over from other donors' samples. Each CDR3 is given with its conserved first and last residue. The order of the fields is J gene, D gene, clone size, V gene, CDR3 DNA, CDR3 protein. D genes are given only for firm matches. Expanded clones get a size class; other rows say once, few or many, or leave the size out.

TRBJ1-1 | - | - | TRBV5-1 | TGCGCCAGCAGCTTGGTCACGGGAATATGGAACACTGAAGCTTTCTTT | CASSLVTGIWNTEAFF
TRBJ1-2 | - | - | TRBV15 | TGTGCCACCAGCAGAGCCCGAAGCCCTTCCTCTGGCTACACCTTC | CATSRARSPSSGYTF
TRBJ2-3 | - | - | TRBV28 | TGTGCCAGCAGTTTTCGGGTCACAGATACGCAGTATTTT | CASSFRVTDTQYF
TRBJ2-1 | TRBD2 | - | TRBV28 | TGTGCCAGCAGGGACGGGACTAGCGGGAGGAATGAGCAGTTCTTC | CASRDGTSGRNEQFF
TRBJ2-7 | - | - | TRBV7-2 | TGTGCCAGCATCCACCGGGAAACCCACGAGCAGTACTTC | CASIHRETHEQYF
TRBJ2-1 | TRBD1 | - | TRBV10-1 | TGCGCCAGCACTCTGGGACAGGGGAATGAGCAGTTCTTC | CASTLGQGNEQFF
TRBJ2-7 | - | - | TRBV13 | TGTGCCAGCAGCTTATGGTCGGTCCACGAGCAGTACTTC | CASSLWSVHEQYF
TRBJ2-1 | - | - | TRBV27 | TGTGCCAGCAGTAAGTTAGGGTACTACAATGAGCAGTTCTTC | CASSKLGYYNEQFF
TRBJ2-7 | - | - | TRBV14 | TGTGCCAGCAGCCAAGGTGGGCTAGCCGGCTACGAGCAGTACTTC | CASSQGGLAGYEQYF
TRBJ1-5 | - | - | TRBV2 | TGTGCCAGCAGTGTGGAGACCATGGGGCAGCCCCAGCATTTT | CASSVETMGQPQHF
TRBJ2-7 | TRBD2 | - | TRBV27 | TGTGCCAGCAGTCCGGGACTAGGAGGCTACGAGCAGTACTTC | CASSPGLGGYEQYF
TRBJ1-3 | - | - | TRBV5-6 | TGTGCCAGCACCTTTGGCCCTCGGAACTCTGGAAACACCATATATTTT | CASTFGPRNSGNTIYF
TRBJ2-2 | TRBD1 | once | TRBV4-1 | TGCGCCAGCAGATCGTCAGGGGGGAACACCGGGGAGCTGTTTTTT | CASRSSGGNTGELFF
TRBJ2-7 | - | - | TRBV27 | TGTGCCAGCAGTTTAGGCGGGAGAGGGGGCGAGCAGTACTTC | CASSLGGRGGEQYF
TRBJ2-7 | TRBD1 | - | TRBV27 | TGTGCCAGCAAAGCGGGACAGGGTCTTTGGATGTACGAGCAGTACTTC | CASKAGQGLWMYEQYF
TRBJ2-2 | TRBD2 | - | TRBV27 | TGTGCCAGCAGTTTACAGACTAGCCGCACCGGGGAGCTGTTTTTT | CASSLQTSRTGELFF
TRBJ2-7 | - | - | TRBV9 | TGTGCCAGCAGCGCCGCGGGACCACCATCCTACGAGCAGTACTTC | CASSAAGPPSYEQYF
TRBJ2-3 | TRBD2 | - | TRBV27 | TGTGCCAGCCCATCCCCGGGACTAGCGGGAGGGCGTTATACAGATACGCAGTATTTT | CASPSPGLAGGRYTDTQYF
TRBJ2-1 | - | once | TRBV21-1 | TGTGCCAGCAGCAAAGACTCAAGAGGGACAGGGGGCTGGAATGAGCAGTTCTTC | CASSKDSRGTGGWNEQFF
TRBJ2-2 | - | - | TRBV5-8 | TGTGCCAGCAGCTCCACGAGGACCGGGGAGCTGTTTTTT | CASSSTRTGELFF
TRBJ1-2 | - | once | TRBV27 | TGTGCCAGCACCGGAGGGGTTGGCTACACCTTC | CASTGGVGYTF
TRBJ2-7 | TRBD2 | - | TRBV27 | TGTGCCAGCAAGCAAGCGGGAGGCTACGAGCAGTACTTC | CASKQAGGYEQYF
TRBJ2-7 | - | - | TRBV7-9 | TGTGCCAGCAGCCCAATCTACGAGCAGTACTTC | CASSPIYEQYF
TRBJ2-7 | - | - | TRBV9 | TGTGCCAGCAGCGTAGGTAATAGCGGTTACGAGCAGTACTTC | CASSVGNSGYEQYF
TRBJ2-1 | TRBD2 | - | TRBV28 | TGTGCCAGCAGTTTAAGTCCTAGCGGGAGTGATGAGCAGTTCTTC | CASSLSPSGSDEQFF
TRBJ1-5 | - | - | TRBV7-9 | TGTGCCAGCAGCTTTGAGGCGTTTCAGCCCCAGCATTTT | CASSFEAFQPQHF
TRBJ1-3 | - | - | TRBV14 | TGTGCCAGCGGCGCCCGAGAACAGGGTGGTGGAAACACCATATATTTT | CASGAREQGGGNTIYF
TRBJ2-3 | TRBD1 | - | TRBV13 | TGTGCCAGCAGCTTAGTCGGGACAGGGGCCCTTGAGCAGTATTTT | CASSLVGTGALEQYF
TRBJ2-7 | - | - | TRBV11-2 | TGTGCCAGCAGCTTAGTTACGGCGCAGAGGTACGAGCAGTACTTC | CASSLVTAQRYEQYF
TRBJ1-2 | - | - | TRBV6-1 | TGTGCCAGCAGTGAACTCCCGGATTATGGCTACACCTTC | CASSELPDYGYTF
TRBJ2-1 | TRBD2 | once | TRBV10-1 | TGCGCCAGCAGTGAGTCGGGGCTAGCGGGAGTAGATGAGCAGTTCTTC | CASSESGLAGVDEQFF
TRBJ1-4 | - | - | TRBV9 | TGTGCCAGCAGCCCCCGAAAAGGAAGCAATGAAAAACTGTTTTTT | CASSPRKGSNEKLFF